This TCR beta chain emerged from a study of siplizumab effects on memory and regulatory T cells. General study results and limits: Contribution to the alloresponse seemed major for naive T cells, which also seemed more diverse than memory cells. Alloreactive sequences tracing back to unstimulated CD4+ memory cells were significantly reduced by siplizumab.

The ends were cut back, 0 bases at V and 0 bases at J, with 14 bases in the middle. The CDR3 sequence is 17 residues long. Per sample, some 93,000 TCR templates were assayed. The protocol was immunoSEQ multiplex PCR, while the TCRdb copy is restricted to in-frame clones and leaves out a portion. Among fewer than 120,000 clones listed, about nine tenths were seen once. Concerning this clone: Its matching antigen is unknown.

The sequenced material came from CD4+ T cells sorted from blood. The genes are TRBV23-1 and TRBJ1-2; D is possibly TRBD1 (6 bases). TRBV23-1 is placed among ORFs of uncertain function. The receptor was isolated from a human donor in good health. CDR3 DNA: TGCGCCAGCAGTCAATCGACAGGAAGACCCTCTAACTATGGCTACACCTTC. This encodes CASSQSTGRPSNYGYTF.